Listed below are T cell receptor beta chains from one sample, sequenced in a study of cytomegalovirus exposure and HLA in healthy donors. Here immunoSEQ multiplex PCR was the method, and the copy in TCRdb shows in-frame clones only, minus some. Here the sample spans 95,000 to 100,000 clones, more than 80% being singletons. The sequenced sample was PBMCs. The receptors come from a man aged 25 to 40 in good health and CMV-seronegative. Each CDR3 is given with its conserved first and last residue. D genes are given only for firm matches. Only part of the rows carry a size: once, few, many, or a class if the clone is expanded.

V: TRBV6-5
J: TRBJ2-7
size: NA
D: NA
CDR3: CASSYRGGGEQYF
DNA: TGTGCCAGCAGTTACCGAGGGGGTGGGGAGCAGTACTTC

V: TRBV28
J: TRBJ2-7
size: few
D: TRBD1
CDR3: CASSDIGAPGQAHEQYF
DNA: TGTGCCAGCAGTGACATAGGTGCGCCCGGACAGGCCCACGAGCAGTACTTC

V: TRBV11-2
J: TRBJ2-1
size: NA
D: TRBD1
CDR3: CASSLVRGYEQFF
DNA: TGTGCCAGCAGCTTGGTCAGGGGGTATGAGCAGTTCTTC

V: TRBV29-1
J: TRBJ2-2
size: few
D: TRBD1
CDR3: CSVPHPGQGIGELFF
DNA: TGCAGCGTCCCTCACCCCGGACAGGGAATCGGGGAGCTGTTTTTT

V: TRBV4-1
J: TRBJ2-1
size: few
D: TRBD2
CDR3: CASSPPFERGAYNEQFF
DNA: TGCGCCAGCAGCCCACCCTTTGAGCGGGGGGCCTACAATGAGCAGTTCTTC

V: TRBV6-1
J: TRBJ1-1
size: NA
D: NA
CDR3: CASTPKEVSEAFF
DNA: TGTGCCAGCACCCCTAAAGAGGTTAGTGAAGCTTTCTTT

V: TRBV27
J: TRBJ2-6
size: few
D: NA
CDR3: CASRPIGSGANVLTF
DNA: TGTGCCAGCAGACCGATCGGTTCTGGGGCCAACGTCCTGACTTTC

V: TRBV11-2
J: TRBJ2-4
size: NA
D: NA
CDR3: CASSLEGLEKNIQYF
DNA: TGTGCCAGCAGCTTAGAAGGACTGGAAAAAAACATTCAGTACTTC

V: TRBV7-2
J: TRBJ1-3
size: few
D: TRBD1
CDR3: CASSPYGTGYSSGNTIYF
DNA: TGTGCCAGCAGCCCCTACGGGACAGGGTATAGCTCTGGAAACACCATATATTTT

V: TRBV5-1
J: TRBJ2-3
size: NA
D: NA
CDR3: CASVRDPPGADTQYF
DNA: TGCGCCAGCGTCCGGGACCCGCCGGGAGCAGATACGCAGTATTTT

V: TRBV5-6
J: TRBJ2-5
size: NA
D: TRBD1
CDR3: CASSFDRGLQETQYF
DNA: TGTGCCAGCAGCTTCGACAGGGGTCTCCAAGAGACCCAGTACTTC

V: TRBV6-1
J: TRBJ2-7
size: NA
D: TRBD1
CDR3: CASSGTGDHYEQYF
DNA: TGTGCCAGCAGTGGGACAGGGGACCACTACGAGCAGTACTTC

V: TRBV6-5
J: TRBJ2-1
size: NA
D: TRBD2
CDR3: CAAQLAGGPNEQFF
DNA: TGTGCCGCCCAACTAGCGGGAGGGCCCAATGAGCAGTTCTTC

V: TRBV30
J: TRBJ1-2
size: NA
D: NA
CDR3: CAWSVSQGFGGYTF
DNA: TGTGCCTGGAGTGTAAGTCAGGGTTTCGGTGGCTACACCTTC

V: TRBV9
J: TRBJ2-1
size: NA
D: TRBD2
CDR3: CASSVESSGWNEQFF
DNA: TGTGCCAGCAGCGTAGAGTCTAGCGGGTGGAATGAGCAGTTCTTC

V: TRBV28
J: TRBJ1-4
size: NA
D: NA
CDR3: CASSSGGAGEKLFF
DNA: TGTGCCAGCAGCTCGGGAGGGGCCGGCGAAAAACTGTTTTTT

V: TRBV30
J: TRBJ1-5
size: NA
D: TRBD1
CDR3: CAWSAGTGRGQPQHF
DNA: TGTGCCTGGAGTGCCGGGACAGGGAGGGGACAGCCCCAGCATTTT

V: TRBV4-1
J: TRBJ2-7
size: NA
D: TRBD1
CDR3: CASSPGTGAPYEQYF
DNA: TGCGCCAGCAGCCCTGGGACAGGGGCCCCCTACGAGCAGTACTTC

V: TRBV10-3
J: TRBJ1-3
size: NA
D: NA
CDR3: CAISDPSWATSGNTIYF
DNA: TGTGCCATCAGTGACCCCTCGTGGGCAACCTCTGGAAACACCATATATTTT

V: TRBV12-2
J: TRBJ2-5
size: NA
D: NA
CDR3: CASRLTIMDRKETQYF
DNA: TGTGCAAGTCGCTTAACTATAATGGACAGGAAAGAGACCCAGTACTTC

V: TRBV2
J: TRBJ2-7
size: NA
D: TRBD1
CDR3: CARQSESGRGSYEQYF
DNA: TGTGCCAGACAAAGTGAGTCTGGCAGGGGGAGTTACGAGCAGTACTTC

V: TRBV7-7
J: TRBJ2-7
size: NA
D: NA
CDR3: CASSLGRGSTYEQYF
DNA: TGTGCCAGCAGCTTAGGCAGGGGATCAACCTACGAGCAGTACTTC

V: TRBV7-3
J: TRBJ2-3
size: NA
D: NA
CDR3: CASSLRERDTQYF
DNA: TGTGCCAGCAGCTTACGTGAGCGAGATACGCAGTATTTT

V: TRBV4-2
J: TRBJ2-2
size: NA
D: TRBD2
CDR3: CASSRGTSGRNTGELFF
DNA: TGTGCCAGCAGCCGCGGGACTAGCGGACGGAACACCGGGGAGCTGTTTTTT

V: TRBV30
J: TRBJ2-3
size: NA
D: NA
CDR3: CAWSVATDTQYF
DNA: TGTGCCTGGAGTGTAGCCACAGATACGCAGTATTTT

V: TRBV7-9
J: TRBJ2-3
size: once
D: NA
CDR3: CASSLTSPGGADTQYF
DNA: TGTGCCAGCAGCCTCACTAGCCCTGGCGGAGCAGATACGCAGTATTTT

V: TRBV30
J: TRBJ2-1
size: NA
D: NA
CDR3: CAWSVPGFEKFF
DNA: TGTGCCTGGAGTGTTCCAGGGTTTGAAAAGTTCTTC

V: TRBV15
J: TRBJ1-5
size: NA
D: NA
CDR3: CATSRVAGLDQPQHF
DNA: TGTGCCACCAGCAGAGTGGCAGGGCTGGATCAGCCCCAGCATTTT

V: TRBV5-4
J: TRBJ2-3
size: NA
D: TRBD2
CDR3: CASTFTLAASTDTQYF
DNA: TGTGCCAGCACCTTTACACTAGCGGCAAGCACAGATACGCAGTATTTT